This record concerns one T cell receptor beta chain sequence. The antigen remains undetermined. The CDR3 sequence is 13 residues long. Germline CDR1 SGHNT, CDR2 YYREEE (reference sequence). The V end lost 0 bases, the J end lost 3 bases, and 6 bases lay between the germline ends. The data stem from a study of T cell responses to AZD1222 COVID-19 vaccine. Study-level results: Possibly, clonal diversity was underestimated; donors were largely white British and included more females. Vaccine-associated CD4 TCRs ranged over spike, dominating at 160-218 and 743-854. When two AZD1222 doses had been given, Spike-specific TCR breadth and depth rose. The reported proportion of spike-specific TCRs targeting unmutated variant regions was nearly half.

Data came from immunoSEQ multiplex PCR; TCRdb stores just in-frame clones and leaves some out. The sample includes about 100,000 clones, roughly 84% of them seen just once. The sequence came from an adult in good health. The material sequenced was peripheral blood, taken on day 0 of AZD1222 vaccination. This chain links TRBV5-4 with TRBJ1-1; D unclear. Written as DNA, the CDR3 is TGTGCCAGCAGCTTGGAATGGGACACTGAAGCTTTCTTT. Encoded protein: CASSLEWDTEAFF.